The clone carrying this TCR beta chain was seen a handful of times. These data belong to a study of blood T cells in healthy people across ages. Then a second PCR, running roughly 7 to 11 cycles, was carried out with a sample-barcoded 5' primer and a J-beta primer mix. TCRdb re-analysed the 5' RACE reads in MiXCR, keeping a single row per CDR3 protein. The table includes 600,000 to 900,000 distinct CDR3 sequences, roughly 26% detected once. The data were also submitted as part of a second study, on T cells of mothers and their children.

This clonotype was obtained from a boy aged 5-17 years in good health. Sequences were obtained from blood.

The CDR3 DNA follows: TGTGCCAGCAGCCCCGGCCCGATCTCCTACGAGCAGTACTTC. Encoded protein: CASSPGPISYEQYF. V and J are TRBV7-6 and TRBJ2-7; D gene unclear. Germline CDR1 is SGHVS and CDR2 is FNYEAQ. V was cut by 5 bases and J by 0 bases, with 11 bases left in between. The length of the CDR3 is 14 residues.